This T cell receptor (beta chain) is from a study of cytomegalovirus exposure and HLA in healthy donors. The CDR3 is made up of 12 amino acids. CDR1 and CDR2 (germline): GTSNPN, SVGIG (reference sequence). V was trimmed by 6 bases and J by 7 bases, leaving 13 bases between them. Some clones are missing from TCRdb's copy, which holds only in-frame ones; the method was immunoSEQ multiplex PCR. The profile covers approximately 120,000 clones, with 94% appearing a single time and around 1.2% taken by the ten largest. This clone was seen a single time. The source material was PBMCs. The receptor was isolated from a woman younger than 35 in good health and CMV-seronegative. The chain employs TRBV30 and TRBJ1-5; perhaps TRBD1 as D (5 bases). CDR3 DNA sequence: TGTGCCTGCAGGGTTCAGGGCCAGCCCCAGCATTTT. Its protein is CACRVQGQPQHF.